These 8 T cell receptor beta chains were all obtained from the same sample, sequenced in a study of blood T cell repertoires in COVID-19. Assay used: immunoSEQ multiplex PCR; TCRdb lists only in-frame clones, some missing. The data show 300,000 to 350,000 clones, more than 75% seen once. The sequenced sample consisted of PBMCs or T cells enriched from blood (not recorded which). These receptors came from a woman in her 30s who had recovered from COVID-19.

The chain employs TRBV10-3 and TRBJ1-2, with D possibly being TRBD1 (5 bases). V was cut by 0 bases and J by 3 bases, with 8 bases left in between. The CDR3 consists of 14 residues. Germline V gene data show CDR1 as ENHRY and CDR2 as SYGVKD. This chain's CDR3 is CAISESGQHYGYTF. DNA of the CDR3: TGTGCCATCAGTGAGTCGGGGCAGCACTATGGCTACACCTTC.

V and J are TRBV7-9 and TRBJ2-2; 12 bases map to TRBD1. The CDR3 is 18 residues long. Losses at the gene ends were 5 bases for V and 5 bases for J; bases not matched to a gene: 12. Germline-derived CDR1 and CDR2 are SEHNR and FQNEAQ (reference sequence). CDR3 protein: CASSPIGGQGARTGELFF. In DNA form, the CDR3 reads TGTGCCAGCAGCCCTATCGGGGGACAGGGGGCGAGGACCGGGGAGCTGTTTTTT.

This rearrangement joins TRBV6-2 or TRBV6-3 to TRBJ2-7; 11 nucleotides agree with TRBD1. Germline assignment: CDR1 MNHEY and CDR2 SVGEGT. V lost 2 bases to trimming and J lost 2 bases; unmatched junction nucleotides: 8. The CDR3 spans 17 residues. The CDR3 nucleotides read TGTGCCAGCAGTTACCCCACCGGGACAGGGGGGACCTACGAGCAGTACTTC. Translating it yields CASSYPTGTGGTYEQYF.

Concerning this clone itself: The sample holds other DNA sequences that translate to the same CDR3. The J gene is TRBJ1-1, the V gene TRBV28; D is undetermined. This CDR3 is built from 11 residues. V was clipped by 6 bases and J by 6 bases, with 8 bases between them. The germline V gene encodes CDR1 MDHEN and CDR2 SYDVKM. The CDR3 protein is CASRGRPEAFF. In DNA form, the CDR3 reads TGTGCCAGCAGAGGGAGGCCTGAAGCTTTCTTT.

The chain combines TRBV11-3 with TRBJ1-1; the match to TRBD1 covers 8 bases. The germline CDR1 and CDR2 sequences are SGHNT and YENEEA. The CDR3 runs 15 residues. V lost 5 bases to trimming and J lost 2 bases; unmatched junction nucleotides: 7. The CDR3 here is CASSPGQGSNTEAFF. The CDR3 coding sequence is TGTGCCAGCAGCCCAGGACAGGGCAGCAACACTGAAGCTTTCTTT.

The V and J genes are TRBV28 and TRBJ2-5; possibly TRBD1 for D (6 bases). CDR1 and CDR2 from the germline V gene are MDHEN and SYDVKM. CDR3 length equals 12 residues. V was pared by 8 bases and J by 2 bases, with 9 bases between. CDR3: CASRQAQETQYF. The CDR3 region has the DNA TGTGCCAGCCGACAGGCACAAGAGACCCAGTACTTC.

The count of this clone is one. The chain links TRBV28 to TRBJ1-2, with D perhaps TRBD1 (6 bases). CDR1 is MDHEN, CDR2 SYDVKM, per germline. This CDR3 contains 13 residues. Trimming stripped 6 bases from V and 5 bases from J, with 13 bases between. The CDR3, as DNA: TGTGCCAGCAGGCCACAGGGATCTTATGGCTACACCTTC. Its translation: CASRPQGSYGYTF.

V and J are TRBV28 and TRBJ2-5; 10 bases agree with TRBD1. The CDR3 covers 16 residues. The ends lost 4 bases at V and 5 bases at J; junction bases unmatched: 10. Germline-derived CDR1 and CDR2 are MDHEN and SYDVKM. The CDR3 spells CASSWWTGGPQETQYF. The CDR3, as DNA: TGTGCCAGCAGTTGGTGGACAGGGGGTCCTCAGGAGACCCAGTACTTC.